Detailed here is one T cell receptor beta chain. Its binding antigen is unknown. Sequenced on an Illumina HiSeq 2500. Sequencing libraries were built by amplifying the recombined TCRbeta locus with a previously published PCR protocol. The source study handled its data this way. Any read whose average quality score fell below 30 was discarded, and IMSEQ was used to process the reads that remained. Each clonotype was defined by the combination of Vbeta gene, Jbeta gene and CDR3 amino acid sequence. The Morisita-Horn index, computed on the top 100 expanded clones, was used to measure repertoire overlap between populations. Clonal diversity was assessed with Rényi diversity profiles calculated on the top 100 expanded clones. TCRdb reprocessed the reads, and each CDR3 protein sequence is entered once, without DNA. The V and J calls and clone size are TCRdb's, not the authors'. The sample table records just over 3,000 distinct CDR3 sequences. 4.5% to 5.5% of the sample lies in the top ten.

The data are from a study of GPR56 and killer-like receptors on CD4 memory cells (dated by TCRdb to between 2018 and 2021). Describing the broader study: According to the study's proposal, human CD4+ memory T-cell differentiation and cytokine production potential are marked by the progressive acquisition of KLRB1, KLRG1, GPR56 and then KLRF1. The study described its healthy blood donors as age-matched to the liver disease patients, who had a median age of around 70 years. General conclusions and limits of the study: Clonal frequency was low in the marker-negative population and rose progressively along the proposed pathway, while TCRbeta diversity fell correspondingly. Overlap of TCR repertoires was especially pronounced between late populations 4 and 5, and partly extended to population 3. Clones dominating late populations 4 and 5 were also found in early populations 1 and 2, and this finding was taken by the authors as evidence for linear differentiation. Rather than full repertoires, only the 100 most expanded clones per population were included in the diversity and similarity analyses.

Five KLR/GPR56-defined CD4+ populations were enriched by fluorescence-activated cell sorting before TCRbeta sequencing. To test whether memory differentiation follows a linear pathway, the researchers sequenced TCRbeta repertoires from five CD4+ T-cell subsets, each defined by expression of KLRB1, KLRG1, GPR56 and KLRF1. TCR-sequenced cells came from peripheral blood of healthy control individuals, reported as five donors in the TCRbeta analysis figure. The researchers collected heparinized peripheral blood and processed every sample within one hour of retrieval. To isolate peripheral blood mononuclear cells, blood was diluted 1:2 in PBS and put through Biocoll density gradient centrifugation at room temperature. CD4+ T cells were enriched from freshly isolated PBMCs by magnetic sorting with anti-CD4 MicroBeads before flow sorting. A BD FACSAria II was used to sort CD4+ T cells, enriched from the PBMCs of healthy donors, according to marker expression. For surface staining, the researchers used Miltenyi Biotec antibodies: anti-KLRB1 clone 191B8, anti-KLRF1 clone 4A4.D10 and anti-KLRG1 clone REA261.

Including the terminal cysteine and phenylalanine, the CDR3 comprises 11 residues. No DNA is listed. CDR1 SQVTM and CDR2 ANQGSEA are derived from the germline V gene. This sequence was found in a human donor in good health. The sequenced material came from memory CD4+ T cells from blood. The chain joins TRBV29-1 to TRBJ2-3; absent DNA, TCRdb's TRBD2 call cannot be checked. Here the CDR3 is given as CSGLAGDTQYF.